One and the same sample provided the 29 T cell receptor beta chains below, sequenced in a study of T cell responses to AZD1222 COVID-19 vaccine. The protocol was immunoSEQ multiplex PCR, while the TCRdb copy is restricted to in-frame clones and leaves out a portion. The data show about 120,000 clones, around 92% seen once. Sequencing used peripheral blood, obtained on day 0 of AZD1222 vaccination. These receptors were taken from an adult in good health.

This CDR3 reads CASSSVVGGRAETQYF. CDR3 sequence (DNA): TGTGCCAGCAGCTCGGTTGTGGGGGGGAGGGCGGAGACCCAGTACTTC. This chain uses TRBV7-6 with TRBJ2-5, with 7 nucleotides matching TRBD2. The V segment lost 4 bases and the J segment 5 bases; nucleotides outside the gene matches: 13. Germline V gene sequence: CDR1 SGHVS, CDR2 FNYEAQ. This CDR3 is built from 16 residues.

The rearrangement uses TRBV11-3 and TRBJ2-1; the D gene is possibly TRBD2 (5 bases). CDR1 and CDR2 (germline): SGHNT, YENEEA. With 6 bases removed from V and 5 bases from J, the gap between germline ends came to 17 bases. The CDR3 contains 15 residues. For the CDR3, the DNA is TGTGCCAGCAGTCGAGAACGGGGTAAAGACAATGAGCAGTTCTTC. It encodes CASSRERGKDNEQFF.

The chain is built from TRBV4-3 and TRBJ1-2; D is ambiguous. Looked up from germline, CDR1 is LGHNA and CDR2 is YSLEER. This CDR3 contains 12 residues. The V gene lost 0 bases and the J gene lost 11 bases, with 10 bases spanning the gap. The CDR3 DNA reads TGCGCCAGCAGCCAAGATGAAAGGCGGTACACCTTC. Encoded protein: CASSQDERRYTF.

The genes are TRBV7-8 and TRBJ2-4, with D possibly being TRBD1 (6 bases). V lost 5 bases to trimming and J lost 0 bases, with 11 bases between them. CDR1 and CDR2 (germline): SGHVS, FQNEAQ. This CDR3 region has 15 residues. CDR3 in amino acids: CASSDDRLAKNIQYF. CDR3 nucleotides: TGTGCCAGCAGCGACGACAGGCTAGCCAAAAACATTCAGTACTTC.

V gene TRBV13 combines with J gene TRBJ2-5; D may be TRBD2 (5 bases). Per germline, CDR1 PRHDT and CDR2 FYEKMQ (reference sequence). This CDR3 region has 15 residues. Trimming removed 2 bases at V and 0 bases at J, with 10 bases between. CDR3 in amino acids: CASSLPGSDQETQYF. DNA for the CDR3: TGTGCCAGCAGCTTACCGGGGTCAGACCAAGAGACCCAGTACTTC.

The chain joins TRBV7-2 to TRBJ2-5; D might be TRBD1 (6 bases). This CDR3 contains 14 residues. Deletions cut 1 base from V and 3 bases from J, with 9 bases between. Germline V gene sequence: CDR1 SGHTA, CDR2 FQGNSA. CDR3 amino acids: CASSLVDREETQYF. Here the CDR3 DNA reads TGTGCCAGCAGCTTAGTGGACAGAGAAGAGACCCAGTACTTC.

V is TRBV27 and J is TRBJ2-7; 7 bases fit TRBD2. The CDR3 covers 15 residues. Germline CDR1 MNHEY, CDR2 SMNVEV (reference sequence). With V trimmed by 5 bases and J by 1 base, 8 bases remained unmatched. The CDR3 sequence: CASSPFGGGSYEQYF. The CDR3 DNA is TGTGCCAGCAGTCCATTTGGGGGGGGGTCCTACGAGCAGTACTTC.

V is TRBV9 and J is TRBJ2-1, with a weak D call TRBD2 (6 bases). Germline values: CDR1 SGDLS, CDR2 YYNGEE. The CDR3 consists of 15 residues. V gave up 2 bases and J gave up 8 bases, with 17 bases separating them. The CDR3 loop reads CASSVGGPFQDEQFF. The CDR3 DNA is TGTGCCAGCAGCGTTGGAGGGCCGTTCCAGGATGAGCAGTTCTTC. The whole variable domain, remainder taken from reference TRBV9 and TRBJ2-1, is DSGVTQTPKHLITATGQRVTLRCSPRSGDLSVYWYQQSLDQGLQFLIQYYNGEERAKGNILERFSAQQFPDLHSELNLSSLELGDSALYFCASSVGGPFQDEQFFGPGTRLTVL.

V is TRBV19 and J is TRBJ1-6, with 7 bases fitting TRBD1. The germline V gene encodes CDR1 LNHDA and CDR2 SQIVND (reference sequence). V lost 3 bases to trimming and J lost 7 bases; unmatched junction nucleotides: 6. The CDR3 is 15 residues long. This CDR3 is CASSIEGAANSPLHF. CDR3 bases: TGTGCCAGTAGTATCGAGGGGGCGGCCAATTCACCCCTCCACTTT. The full variable domain, its missing parts supplied by reference TRBV19 and TRBJ1-6, is DGGITQSPKYLFRKEGQNVTLSCEQNLNHDAMYWYRQDPGQGLRLIYYSQIVNDFQKGDIAEGYSVSREKKESFPLTVTSAQKNPTAFYLCASSIEGAANSPLHFGNGTRLTVT.

In DNA form, the CDR3 reads TGTGCCAGCAGTCCCCTGGGGGAAAAACTGTTTTTT. This encodes CASSPLGEKLFF. The chain couples TRBV27 to TRBJ1-4; D gene uncertain. Trimming removed 5 bases from V and 8 bases from J, with 9 bases in between. The CDR3 is made up of 12 amino acids. In germline, CDR1 is MNHEY, CDR2 SMNVEV (reference sequence).

The chain uses TRBV24-1 and TRBJ1-5, with D perhaps TRBD1 (6 bases). Between the trimmed V and J ends, which lost 7 bases and 6 bases, there was a span of 12 bases. CDR1 is KGHDR, CDR2 SFDVKD, per germline. The CDR3 is 13 residues long. The CDR3 region has the DNA TGTGCCACCAGCTCAGGGGTTAGTCAGCCCCAGCATTTT. Amino acid sequence: CATSSGVSQPQHF.

This clone was recorded a few times. The gene calls are TRBV10-2 and TRBJ2-5, with 7 bases aligning to TRBD2. CDR1 is WSHSY and CDR2 is SAAADI in the germline V gene. The J segment lost 4 bases and the V segment lost 6 bases, leaving 2 bases of the junction unmatched. This CDR3 spans 12 amino acids. CDR3 bases: TGCGCCAGCAGCGCTAGCGGAGAGACCCAGTACTTC. This sequence encodes CASSASGETQYF.

The chain combines TRBV2 with TRBJ2-2; tentatively, D is TRBD2 (6 bases). There are 15 residues in the CDR3. Trimming pared 3 bases from V and 0 bases from J, leaving 8 bases between. Germline lookup yields CDR1 SNHLY and CDR2 FYNNEI. CDR3 DNA sequence: TGTGCCAGCAGTGAGATAGCGGCGAACACCGGGGAGCTGTTTTTT. Its translation is CASSEIAANTGELFF.

The genes are TRBV11-2 and TRBJ1-4, with D possibly matching TRBD1 (6 bases). V lost 5 bases and J lost 0, with 16 bases in between. Germline V lookup: CDR1 SGHAT, CDR2 FQNNGV. The CDR3 is 17 amino acids. DNA for the CDR3: TGTGCCAGCAGCACTAGTCGGGGGCTCGCAACTAATGAAAAACTGTTTTTT. Residues: CASSTSRGLATNEKLFF.

The gene calls are TRBV7-9 and TRBJ1-5, with D unresolved. V was trimmed by 2 bases and J by 2 bases, leaving 10 bases between them. The germline V gene has CDR1 SEHNR and CDR2 FQNEAQ (reference sequence). CDR3 length: 15 amino acids. CDR3 region: CASSLTGFGNQPQHF. The CDR3 nucleotides are TGTGCCAGCAGCTTAACGGGTTTTGGCAATCAGCCCCAGCATTTT.

The rearrangement uses TRBV5-8 and TRBJ2-6; the D is unclear. The CDR3 is 15 residues long. The V and J ends lost 6 bases and 4 bases respectively, with 14 bases between them. Germline V gene lookup returns CDR1 SGHTS and CDR2 YDEGEE. The CDR3 loop reads CASNRAVLGANVLTF. CDR3 coding DNA: TGTGCCAGCAACCGGGCGGTACTAGGGGCCAACGTCCTGACTTTC.

This CDR3 reads CASFTDNSYEQYF. The CDR3 nucleotides read TGTGCCAGCTTTACGGACAATTCCTACGAGCAGTACTTC. The chain employs TRBV2 and TRBJ2-7; TRBD1 might be the D (5 bases). The CDR3 is 13 amino acids. Germline V gene lookup returns CDR1 SNHLY and CDR2 FYNNEI. V lost 8 bases to trimming and J lost 1 base, with 12 bases between them.

The chain uses TRBV7-2 and TRBJ2-1; 10 positions agree with TRBD2. After removal of 0 bases from V and 7 bases from J, the junction contained 9 bases not matched to a gene. Per germline, CDR1 SGHTA and CDR2 FQGNSA. This CDR3 region has 17 residues. The CDR3: CASSLAASGSGTNEQFF. CDR3 nucleotides: TGTGCCAGCAGCTTAGCGGCTAGCGGGAGCGGTACGAATGAGCAGTTCTTC.

The V and J genes are TRBV6-6 and TRBJ2-7, with 9 bases matching TRBD1. The junction had 9 bases not matched to a gene; V was cut back by 5 bases and J by 4 bases. Germline CDR1 and CDR2: MNHNY and SVGAGI (reference sequence). The CDR3 sequence is 15 residues long. The CDR3 reads CASSAQGATRYEQYF. Here the CDR3 DNA reads TGTGCCAGCAGTGCACAGGGGGCCACTCGGTACGAGCAGTACTTC.

This chain links TRBV10-1 with TRBJ2-1; 8 bases are a match to TRBD2. The germline V gene has CDR1 WNHNN and CDR2 SYGVQD (reference sequence). V shed 3 bases, J shed 0 bases, and the junction held 7 bases outside the gene matches. The CDR3 contains 17 residues. The CDR3 region is CASSDRLAGGSYNEQFF. The CDR3 region has the DNA TGCGCCAGCAGTGATAGATTGGCGGGGGGCTCCTACAATGAGCAGTTCTTC.

The V and J genes are TRBV5-1 and TRBJ1-2; 7 bases line up with TRBD1. The CDR3 is made up of 15 amino acids. Germline CDR1 and CDR2: SGHRS and YFSETQ. V was pared by 0 bases and J by 0 bases, with 2 bases of the junction left unmatched. The CDR3 nucleotides are TGCGCCAGCAGCTTGGGGGACAGTTCTAACTATGGCTACACCTTC. Amino acid sequence: CASSLGDSSNYGYTF. Full variable domain (missing parts from reference TRBV5-1 and TRBJ1-2): KAGVTQTPRYLIKTRGQQVTLSCSPISGHRSVSWYQQTPGQGLQFLFEYFSETQRNKGNFPGRFSGRQFSNSRSEMNVSTLELGDSALYLCASSLGDSSNYGYTFGSGTRLTVV.

The sample holds one count of this clone. The chain couples TRBV6-5 to TRBJ2-5; D is undetermined. Germline CDR1 MNHEY, CDR2 SVGAGI. Between the trimmed V and J ends, which lost 6 bases and 4 bases, there was a span of 12 bases. The CDR3 has 13 residues. The CDR3 coding sequence is TGTGCCAGCAGAACACCGTCAGGAGAGACCCAGTACTTC. Its translation is CASRTPSGETQYF.

This clone was recorded only once. The CDR3 end shows no conserved phenylalanine or tryptophan, and so a read error is likely. The V call is TRBV12-5, the J call TRBJ1-1, with 7 positions matching TRBD1. In germline, CDR1 is LGHNT, CDR2 FRNRAP. CDR3 length equals 15 residues. After removal of 5 bases from V and 7 bases from J, the junction contained 13 bases not matched to a gene. The chain's CDR3 is CASGPGDREKIEAFL. CDR3 nucleotide sequence: TGTGCTAGTGGTCCCGGTGACAGGGAGAAAATTGAAGCTTTCCTT.

This clone has only one observation. The J gene is TRBJ2-1, the V gene TRBV9; D may be TRBD1 or TRBD2 (6 bases each). The CDR3 has 15 amino acids. CDR1 SGDLS and CDR2 YYNGEE come from the germline V gene. The ends were cut back, 0 bases at V and 4 bases at J, with 11 bases in the middle. The CDR3 protein is CASSVEGGGYNEQFF. The CDR3 nucleotides read TGTGCCAGCAGCGTAGAGGGGGGAGGTTACAATGAGCAGTTCTTC.

This chain connects TRBV9 to TRBJ1-1; tentatively, D is TRBD1 (5 bases). This CDR3 is built from 15 residues. CDR1 is SGDLS and CDR2 is YYNGEE in the germline V gene. V was clipped by 2 bases and J by 2 bases, with 13 bases between them. CDR3 sequence reads: CASSVGGVGNTEAFF. In DNA, the CDR3 is TGTGCCAGCAGCGTTGGAGGGGTCGGTAACACTGAAGCTTTCTTT.

The CDR3 DNA sequence: TGCGCCAGCAGCCAATTAACAGCACTCGGGGAGCAGTTCTTC. It encodes CASSQLTALGEQFF. The J gene is TRBJ2-1, the V gene TRBV4-3; no definite D call. Trimming removed 2 bases at V and 10 bases at J, with 15 bases between. The CDR3 runs 14 residues. The V gene's germline CDR1 is LGHNA and CDR2 YSLEER.

The chain combines TRBV4-1 with TRBJ1-1; D gene ambiguous. The germline gives CDR1 MGHRA, CDR2 YSYEKL. Between the trimmed V and J ends, which lost 5 bases and 6 bases, there was a span of 19 bases. This CDR3 contains 15 residues. The CDR3 DNA sequence: TGCGCCAGCAGCTCGAGGGCAGTCGGGTTATCTGAAGCTTTCTTT. Its protein product is CASSSRAVGLSEAFF.

This clone was counted once. This chain uses TRBV12-3 or TRBV12-4 with TRBJ2-2; D unclear. The CDR3 consists of 13 residues. V was shortened by 6 bases and J by 0 bases, with 5 bases between the two germline ends. The DNA of the CDR3 is TGTGCCAGCAGGCCACCGAACACCGGGGAGCTGTTTTTT. Its translation: CASRPPNTGELFF.

As DNA, the CDR3 is TGTGCCCTACAGGATTCCACCGGGGAGCTGTTTTTT. Protein: CALQDSTGELFF. The chain employs TRBV19 and TRBJ2-2, with D possibly matching TRBD1 (5 bases). The germline V gene encodes CDR1 LNHDA and CDR2 SQIVND (reference sequence). There are 12 residues in the CDR3. The ends were cut back, 11 bases at V and 4 bases at J, with 11 bases in the middle.